The rows below give T cell receptor beta chains drawn from one sample of a study of blood T cells in healthy people across ages. TCRdb ran MiXCR on the 5' RACE reads and lists one entry per CDR3 protein. The data hold roughly 1,700,000 distinct CDR3 sequences, with 25% to 30% observed a single time. Source material: blood. Source of these receptors: a young woman in good health. CDR3s include the opening cysteine and the closing phenylalanine or tryptophan. Part of the rows lack a size; the others show once, few, many or a class for expanded clones.

j_call | v_call | clone_size | cdr3_aa
TRBJ1-4 | TRBV6-5 | . | CASSRDREVEKLFF
TRBJ2-1 | TRBV4-3 | . | CASSGTVAEIYNEQFF
TRBJ1-5 | TRBV12-3/TRBV12-4 | few | CASSPHTGGNQPQHF
TRBJ2-7 | TRBV10-3 | few | CAISPQPAYEQYF
TRBJ2-5 | TRBV20-1 | once | CRASGKGQTQYF
TRBJ1-4 | TRBV10-3 | once | CAISGGYEKLFF
TRBJ2-1 | TRBV27 | . | CASSPGGPLSYNEQFF
TRBJ2-2 | TRBV6-1 | . | CASSRPSAGQPNTGELFF
TRBJ2-3 | TRBV5-1 | few | CASSLQPGRSTDTQYF
TRBJ1-1 | TRBV7-3 | few | CASSDPGSNTEAFF
TRBJ2-7 | TRBV5-5 | many | CASTTASYEQYF
TRBJ2-1 | TRBV7-2 | few | CASSLRGLPPGEQFF
TRBJ1-2 | TRBV2 | few | CASSMTGYLRQGYTF
TRBJ2-1 | TRBV30 | . | CAWSSGVVEQFF
TRBJ2-5 | TRBV28 | many | CASSRGVMYF
TRBJ2-7 | TRBV4-3 | many | CASSQEEAGGSYEQYF
TRBJ2-4 | TRBV10-3 | many | CAISDTGRKNIQYF
TRBJ2-1 | TRBV9 | many | CASSARMNNEQFF
TRBJ2-7 | TRBV18 | few | CASSPPTSGGHEQYF
TRBJ2-5 | TRBV3-1 | . | CASSRWTGDGETQYF
TRBJ2-2 | TRBV20-1 | . | CSAQLPSGFANTGELFF
TRBJ2-3 | TRBV7-9 | . | CASSSHDRIITDTQYF
TRBJ2-2 | TRBV7-9 | few | CASTTGVVELFF
TRBJ2-5 | TRBV5-1 | few | CASTRRDRETQYF
TRBJ1-2 | TRBV13 | . | CAGSLGPRTGGSYGYTF
TRBJ2-3 | TRBV10-2 | few | CASSESIGTGGGDTQYF
TRBJ2-1 | TRBV10-3 | few | CATGTSGTYNEQFF
TRBJ2-1 | TRBV20-1 | . | CSAWSGSHNEQFF
TRBJ2-1 | TRBV14 | few | CASSPVGAGAYNEQFF
TRBJ2-4 | TRBV20-1 | few | CSASTGGNIQYF
TRBJ2-5 | TRBV2 | . | CASMGARGETQYF
TRBJ2-3 | TRBV20-1 | few | CSASRRLAGGDTQYF
TRBJ2-7 | TRBV6-2/TRBV6-3 | . | CASKRGTDTGPEQYF
TRBJ2-7 | TRBV28 | many | CASLGMYAAYEQYF
TRBJ2-5 | TRBV7-2 | few | CASSLALEGPQETQYF
TRBJ2-4 | TRBV20-1 | few | CSAPDGLNIQYF
TRBJ2-5 | TRBV12-3/TRBV12-4 | few | CASSYGVWETQYF
TRBJ2-7 | TRBV10-3 | many | CAISVRPRDDGQYF